This TCR beta chain was observed in a study of cytomegalovirus exposure and HLA in healthy donors. Background on the study: Among roughly 180 million T cells, an earlier analysis found 117 million unique TCR beta sequences.

The PCR used 60 Vbeta and 13 Jbeta primers. Assay: immunoSEQ multiplex PCR; the TCRdb copy retains only in-frame clones and omits some. The table records 160,000 or so clones, around 84% of them present only once. Study conclusions and caveats: Most subjects had HLA-A and HLA-B alleles reportedly predicted accurately by TCR beta sequences. Later, TCR association rates were found to vary by HLA locus, highest for DRB1 and lowest for HLA-C.

This clone was detected only a few times. Its specificity is unknown. This specimen includes other DNA sequences encoding the same CDR3. CDR3 length: 16 amino acids. Germline V gene data show CDR1 as SQVTM and CDR2 as ANQGSEA. V lost 2 bases and J 4 bases, leaving 17 bases between the germline ends. The chain carries TRBV29-1 and TRBJ2-2, with unresolved D. The sample consisted of PBMCs. The receptor's source is a man aged 18 to 30 in good health and CMV-seronegative. This CDR3 reads CSVETLSGFGTGELFF. In nucleotides, the CDR3 is TGCAGCGTTGAAACCCTGTCAGGCTTCGGCACCGGGGAGCTGTTTTTT.